The 18 T cell receptor beta chains below all came from one sample that was sequenced in a study of T cells expressing NK-cell markers. Following a re-call of the 5' RACE reads, TCRdb has one entry per CDR3 protein and lacks DNA. This table holds 400,000 to 450,000 distinct CDR3 sequences. What was sequenced was blood T cells: a sorted CD56 or NKG2C T cell subset, CD4+ or CD8+ T cells, or bulk PBMC T cells (not recorded which). The receptors come from a woman aged 18 to 75 in good health.

This chain connects TRBV20-1 to TRBJ1-5. CDR3 length equals 16 residues. Germline V gene data show CDR1 as DFQATT and CDR2 as SNEGSKA (reference sequence). The CDR3 is CSARDNTGGLNQPQHF.

CDR3 amino acids: CSARVKVGGYTF. The chain uses TRBV20-1 and TRBJ1-2. The CDR3 covers 12 residues. CDR1 and CDR2 (germline): DFQATT, SNEGSKA (reference sequence).

The V call is TRBV12-3 or TRBV12-4, the J call TRBJ1-3. This CDR3 is 15 amino acids long. The CDR3 spells CASSFGISSGNTIYF.

The chain carries TRBV20-1 and TRBJ2-5; the TCRdb D gene call, TRBD1, has no DNA to confirm it. Germline lookup yields CDR1 DFQATT and CDR2 SNEGSKA (reference sequence). The CDR3 length is 15 residues. This chain's CDR3 is CSATPGQGAMETQYF.

The V call is TRBV20-1, the J call TRBJ1-1. Germline-derived CDR1 and CDR2 are DFQATT and SNEGSKA (reference sequence). This CDR3 region has 13 residues. The chain's CDR3 is CSASNFPRAEAFF.

The gene calls are TRBV7-2 and TRBJ1-1. There are 14 residues in the CDR3. In germline, CDR1 is SGHTA, CDR2 FQGNSA. This CDR3 reads CASSLVTQSAEAFF.

This CDR3 reads CASSSGGQRAGDYGYTF. The V call is TRBV12-3 or TRBV12-4, the J call TRBJ1-2. The length of the CDR3 is 17 residues.

The chain employs TRBV6-2 or TRBV6-3 and TRBJ2-3; TCRdb outputs TRBD2, but without DNA this stays unchecked. Per the germline V gene, CDR1 is MNHEY and CDR2 is SVGEGT. The CDR3 length is 15 residues. The chain's CDR3 is CASSYWTSGTDTQYF.

The chain links TRBV12-3 or TRBV12-4 to TRBJ2-3; the TCRdb D gene call, TRBD2, has no DNA to confirm it. This CDR3 comprises 17 residues. The CDR3 region is CASSPGLKGSSTDTQYF.

V and J are TRBV11-2 and TRBJ2-2; no DNA is available, so the TRBD2 call from TCRdb remains unchecked. Per germline, CDR1 SGHAT and CDR2 FQNNGV. This CDR3 spans 14 amino acids. The CDR3 sequence is CASSPALAAGELFF. Full variable domain (rest looked up from reference TRBV11-2 and TRBJ2-2): EAGVAQSPRYKIIEKRQSVAFWCNPISGHATLYWYQQILGQGPKLLIQFQNNGVVDDSQLPKDRFSAERLKGVDSTLKIQPAKLEDSAVYLCASSPALAAGELFFGEGSRLTVL.

This chain connects TRBV6-5 to TRBJ2-2; as DNA is missing, the TRBD1 call by TCRdb cannot be tested. This CDR3 is built from 17 residues. The germline CDR1 and CDR2 sequences are MNHEY and SVGAGI. CDR3: CASSYSPDVRNTGELFF.

This CDR3 reads CASSTGTSGMKSNEQFF. The chain employs TRBV12-3 or TRBV12-4 and TRBJ2-1; without DNA, the TCRdb call of TRBD2 cannot be checked. This CDR3 has 17 residues.

This rearrangement joins TRBV20-1 to TRBJ2-2; as DNA is missing, the TRBD1 call by TCRdb cannot be tested. The germline V gene encodes CDR1 DFQATT and CDR2 SNEGSKA (reference sequence). The CDR3 length is 14 residues. CDR3 loop: CSVPFGAPTGELFF.

The rearrangement joins TRBV5-1 to TRBJ1-2; TCRdb returns TRBD1, unconfirmable since there is no DNA. The length of the CDR3 is 14 residues. The germline CDR1 and CDR2 sequences are SGHRS and YFSETQ. The CDR3: CASSDSGQGYGYTF. The complete variable domain, with remaining parts taken from reference TRBV5-1 and TRBJ1-2, reads KAGVTQTPRYLIKTRGQQVTLSCSPISGHRSVSWYQQTPGQGLQFLFEYFSETQRNKGNFPGRFSGRQFSNSRSEMNVSTLELGDSALYLCASSDSGQGYGYTFGSGTRLTVV.

The gene calls are TRBV29-1 and TRBJ1-1. Germline V lookup: CDR1 SQVTM, CDR2 ANQGSEA. The CDR3 loop spans 12 amino acids. Here the CDR3 reads CSVTGRNTEAFF.

The rearrangement joins TRBV12-3 or TRBV12-4 to TRBJ2-5; without DNA, the TCRdb call of TRBD1 cannot be checked. The CDR3 consists of 16 residues. The CDR3 here is CASSFSGTGGRETQYF.

This chain uses TRBV25-1 with TRBJ2-3; TCRdb indicates TRBD2, and absent DNA this call remains unverified. The CDR3 has 14 residues. CDR1 and CDR2 (germline): MGHDK, SYGVNS. CDR3 residues: CASSEPREADTQYF.

The chain's CDR3 is CASSATRTDTQYF. The J gene is TRBJ2-3, the V gene TRBV7-6; no DNA is available, so the TRBD1 call from TCRdb remains unchecked. The CDR3 consists of 13 residues. The germline CDR1 and CDR2 sequences are SGHVS and FNYEAQ.